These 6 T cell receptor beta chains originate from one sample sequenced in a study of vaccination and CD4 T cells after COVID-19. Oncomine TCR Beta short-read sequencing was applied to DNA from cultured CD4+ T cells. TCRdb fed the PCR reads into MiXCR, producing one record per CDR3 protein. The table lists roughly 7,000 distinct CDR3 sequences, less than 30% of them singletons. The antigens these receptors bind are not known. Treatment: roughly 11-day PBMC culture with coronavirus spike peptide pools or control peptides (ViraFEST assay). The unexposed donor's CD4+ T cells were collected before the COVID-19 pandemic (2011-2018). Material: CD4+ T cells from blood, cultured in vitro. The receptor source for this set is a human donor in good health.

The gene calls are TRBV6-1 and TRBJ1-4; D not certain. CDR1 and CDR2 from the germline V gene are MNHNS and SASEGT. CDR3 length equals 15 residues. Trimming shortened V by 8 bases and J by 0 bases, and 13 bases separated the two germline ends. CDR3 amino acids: CASRGGSTTNEKLFF. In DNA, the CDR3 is TGTGCCAGCCGAGGAGGGAGTACAACTAATGAAAAACTGTTTTTT.

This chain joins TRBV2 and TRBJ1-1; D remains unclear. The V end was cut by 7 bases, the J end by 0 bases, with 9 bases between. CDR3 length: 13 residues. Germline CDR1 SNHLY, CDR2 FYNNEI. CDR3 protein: CASNGHMNTEAFF. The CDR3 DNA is TGTGCCAGCAACGGCCACATGAACACTGAAGCTTTCTTT.

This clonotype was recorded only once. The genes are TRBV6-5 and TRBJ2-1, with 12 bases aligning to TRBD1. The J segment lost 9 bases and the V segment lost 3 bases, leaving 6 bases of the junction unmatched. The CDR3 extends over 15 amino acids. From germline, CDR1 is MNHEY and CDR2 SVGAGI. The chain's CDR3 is CASSYAGTGGTEQFF. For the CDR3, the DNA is TGTGCCAGCAGTTATGCAGGGACAGGGGGCACTGAGCAGTTCTTC.

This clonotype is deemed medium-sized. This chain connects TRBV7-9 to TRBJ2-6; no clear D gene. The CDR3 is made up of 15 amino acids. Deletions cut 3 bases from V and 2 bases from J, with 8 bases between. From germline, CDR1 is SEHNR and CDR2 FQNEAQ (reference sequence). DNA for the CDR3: TGTGCCAGCAGCTTCGGGCGAACTGGGGCCAACGTCCTGACTTTC. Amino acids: CASSFGRTGANVLTF.

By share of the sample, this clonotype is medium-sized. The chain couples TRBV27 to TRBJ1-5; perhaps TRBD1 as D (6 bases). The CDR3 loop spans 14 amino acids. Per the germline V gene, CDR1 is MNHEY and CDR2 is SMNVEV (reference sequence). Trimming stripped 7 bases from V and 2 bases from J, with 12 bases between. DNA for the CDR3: TGTGCCAGCAAAGGGGGTTCAGGCAATCAGCCCCAGCATTTT. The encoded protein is CASKGGSGNQPQHF.

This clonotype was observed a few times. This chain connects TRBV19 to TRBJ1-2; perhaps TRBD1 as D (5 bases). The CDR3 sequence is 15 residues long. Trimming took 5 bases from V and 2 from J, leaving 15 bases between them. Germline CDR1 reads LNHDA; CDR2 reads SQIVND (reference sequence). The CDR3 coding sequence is TGTGCCAGTAGTGTTCCGGGACCTGGGAACTATGGCTACACCTTC. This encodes CASSVPGPGNYGYTF.